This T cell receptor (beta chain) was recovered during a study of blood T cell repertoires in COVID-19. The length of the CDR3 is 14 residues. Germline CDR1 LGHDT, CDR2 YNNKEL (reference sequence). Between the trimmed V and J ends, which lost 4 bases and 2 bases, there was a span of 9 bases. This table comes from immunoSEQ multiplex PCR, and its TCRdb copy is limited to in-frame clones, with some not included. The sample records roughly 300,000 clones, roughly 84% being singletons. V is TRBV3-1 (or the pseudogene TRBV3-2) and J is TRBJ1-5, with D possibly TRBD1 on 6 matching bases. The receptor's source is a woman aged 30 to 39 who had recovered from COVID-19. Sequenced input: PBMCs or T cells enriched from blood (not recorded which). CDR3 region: CASSLRGGNQPQHF. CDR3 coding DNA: TGTGCCAGCAGCCTCAGGGGCGGCAATCAGCCCCAGCATTTT.